This TCR beta chain is from a study of cytomegalovirus exposure and HLA in healthy donors. Amplification used 60 Vbeta primers and 13 Jbeta primers. Libraries were prepared by immunoSEQ multiplex PCR; TCRdb keeps only in-frame clonotypes and omits some of them. This sample has approximately 110,000 clones, with more than 60% found just once. The CDR3 extends over 15 amino acids. Trimming pared 3 bases from V and 0 bases from J, leaving 9 bases between. The germline V gene encodes CDR1 ENHRY and CDR2 SYGVKD. The gene calls are TRBV10-3 and TRBJ2-1; D perhaps matches TRBD2 (6 bases). Sequences were obtained from PBMCs. This TCR was recovered from a woman aged 60-75 years in good health and CMV-seropositive. The CDR3 loop is CAISEFGSSYNEQFF. DNA of the CDR3: TGTGCCATCAGTGAATTCGGGAGCTCCTACAATGAGCAGTTCTTC.